Shown below are 2 T cell receptor beta chains from a single sample sequenced in a study of CD8+CD57+ T cells in acquired aplastic anemia. The sequenced patients had an expansion of CD8+CD57+ cells seen by flow cytometry. Genomic DNA, serving as template, underwent TCR beta VDJ and CDR3 profiling. Each CDR3 protein gets one entry after TCRdb re-called the reads with MiXCR. The table has about 160,000 distinct CDR3 sequences, 65% to 75% seen once. The sample comprised sorted CD4+, CD8+, or CD8+CD57+ T cells (not recorded which) from PBMCs. The receptor source for this set is a human donor with aplastic anemia.

The chain combines TRBV19 with TRBJ1-6; 7 bases map to TRBD1. Germline CDR1 LNHDA, CDR2 SQIVND (reference sequence). Trimming removed 9 bases from V and 9 bases from J; junction bases left unmatched: 8. The CDR3 is 13 amino acids. CDR3: CASTGTESSPLHF. CDR3 bases: TGTGCCAGCACCGGGACAGAGAGTTCACCCCTCCACTTT.

V gene TRBV25-1 combines with J gene TRBJ1-3; D not certain. The V end was cut by 1 base, the J end by 9 bases, with 10 bases between. Germline values: CDR1 MGHDK, CDR2 SYGVNS. The CDR3 contains 13 residues. The CDR3 is CASSELGRSTIYF. The CDR3 DNA is TGTGCCAGCAGTGAATTAGGTCGGAGCACCATATATTTT.